What follows are 24 T cell receptor beta chains derived from one specimen sequenced in a study of CD8 T cells in ankylosing spondylitis. MiXCR, run by TCRdb on the 5' RACE reads, gives a single entry per CDR3 protein. The sample records approximately 130,000 distinct CDR3 sequences, about an eighth being singletons. The material sequenced was blood, either unsorted or a sorted T cell fraction (not recorded which). The receptors shown here come from a female donor with ankylosing spondylitis or in good health (not recorded which).

In its sample, this clonotype was seen many times. Here the CDR3 reads CAWSAPTGVPTVQETQYF. CDR3 bases: TGTGCCTGGAGTGCCCCAACGGGAGTCCCCACCGTACAAGAGACCCAGTACTTC. The rearrangement uses TRBV30 and TRBJ2-5; a weak D match, TRBD2 (6 bases). Trimming took off 1 base at V and 2 bases at J, with 23 bases between the two ends. Germline CDR1 is GTSNPN and CDR2 is SVGIG (reference sequence). This CDR3 comprises 18 residues.

This clonotype was seen repeatedly, ten times or more. The V gene is TRBV4-2, the J gene TRBJ1-1; 8 bases are a match to TRBD1. V gave up 0 bases and J gave up 1 base; unmatched junction bases: 7. This CDR3 region has 17 residues. Germline-derived CDR1 and CDR2 are LGHNA and YNFKEQ. CDR3 protein: CASSQEGTGRTNTEAFF. The CDR3 DNA reads TGTGCCAGCAGCCAAGAAGGGACAGGCCGTACGAACACTGAAGCTTTCTTT.

There are many counts of this clonotype. The genes are TRBV5-5 and TRBJ1-5; tentatively, D is TRBD1 (6 bases). This CDR3 comprises 16 residues. The germline V gene has CDR1 SGHKS and CDR2 YYEKEE (reference sequence). V dropped 1 base and J dropped 6 bases, with 17 bases sitting between them. CDR3 in DNA: TGTGCCAGCAGCTTGTACCCCCCAGGGGCTGGTCAGCCCCAGCATTTT. It yields the protein CASSLYPPGAGQPQHF.

This clonotype turned up a few times. The CDR3 DNA reads TGTGCCAGTCAAGCGGGAGTCTACAATGAGCAGTTCTTC. This gives the protein CASQAGVYNEQFF. The genes are TRBV7-9 and TRBJ2-1; 8 bases fit TRBD2. J lost 3 bases, V lost 9 bases, and 4 bases had no gene match. Germline V gives CDR1 SEHNR, CDR2 FQNEAQ (reference sequence). This CDR3 contains 13 residues.

This clonotype was recorded many times. The chain is built from TRBV20-1 and TRBJ2-2; 9 nucleotides match TRBD1. V was pared by 0 bases and J by 4 bases, with 3 bases of the junction left unmatched. This CDR3 comprises 15 residues. Germline CDR1 is DFQATT and CDR2 is SNEGSKA (reference sequence). DNA for the CDR3: TGCAGTGCTAGAGACCAGACAGGGGGCACCGGGGAGCTGTTTTTT. Its protein product is CSARDQTGGTGELFF.

This clonotype occurred a few times. The chain uses TRBV12-3 or TRBV12-4 and TRBJ2-3; tentatively, D is TRBD1 (6 bases). The V gene lost 6 bases and the J gene lost 1 base, with 14 bases spanning the gap. The CDR3 runs 15 residues. This CDR3 reads CASSPWAGGTDTQYF. The DNA for the CDR3 is TGTGCCAGCAGCCCATGGGCAGGGGGCACAGATACGCAGTATTTT.

This clonotype has a count of ten or more. This chain uses TRBV19 with TRBJ2-2; no clear D gene. Trimming pared 6 bases from V and 5 bases from J, leaving 16 bases between. The CDR3 covers 15 residues. Germline V gene data show CDR1 as LNHDA and CDR2 as SQIVND (reference sequence). The CDR3 region is CASRVEGEWTGELFF. The CDR3 coding sequence is TGTGCCAGTAGAGTCGAAGGCGAATGGACCGGGGAGCTGTTTTTT.

The genes are TRBV14 and TRBJ2-5, with D uncertain. This CDR3 comprises 12 residues. V gave up 1 base and J gave up 5 bases, with 5 bases separating them. Germline V CDR1 and CDR2: SGHDN, FVKESK. Here the CDR3 reads CASSQGWETQYF. For the CDR3, the DNA is TGTGCCAGCAGCCAAGGATGGGAGACCCAGTACTTC.

This clonotype has at least ten counts. The rearrangement uses TRBV5-1 and TRBJ2-3; tentative D call: TRBD2 (6 bases). The CDR3 length is 14 residues. CDR1 is SGHRS and CDR2 is YFSETQ in the germline V gene. V was shortened by 4 bases and J by 6 bases, with 15 bases between the two germline ends. The DNA for the CDR3 is TGCGCCAGCAGCCCGGGACTGGAGGGGGATACGCAGTATTTT. This codes for CASSPGLEGDTQYF.

This clonotype was observed many times. The chain links TRBV5-1 to TRBJ2-1; 10 positions match TRBD1. Germline CDR1 reads SGHRS; CDR2 reads YFSETQ. Germline trimming cut 4 bases from V and 8 bases from J; bases unmatched to any gene: 9. The CDR3 totals 15 residues. DNA of the CDR3: TGCGCCAGCAGCGTTCCGACAGGGGGCTTGGATGAGCAGTTCTTC. Translated, it gives CASSVPTGGLDEQFF. Variable domain in full (rest from reference TRBV5-1 and TRBJ2-1): KAGVTQTPRYLIKTRGQQVTLSCSPISGHRSVSWYQQTPGQGLQFLFEYFSETQRNKGNFPGRFSGRQFSNSRSEMNVSTLELGDSALYLCASSVPTGGLDEQFFGPGTRLTVL.

This clonotype was observed many times. The chain joins TRBV5-1 to TRBJ1-5, with 9 bases that match TRBD1. Germline CDR1 is SGHRS and CDR2 is YFSETQ. The CDR3 has 20 amino acids. Trimming cost V 0 bases and J 0 bases; bases outside gene matches: 13. CDR3 loop: CASSLDPRDRVVLSNQPQHF. In DNA form, the CDR3 reads TGCGCCAGCAGCTTGGATCCTCGGGACAGGGTCGTTCTTAGCAATCAGCCCCAGCATTTT.

This clonotype was counted a few times. The chain combines TRBV6-1 with TRBJ2-7, with D maybe TRBD1 (6 bases). CDR1 MNHNS and CDR2 SASEGT come from the germline V gene. CDR3 length equals 14 residues. V gave up 6 bases and J gave up 4 bases, with 16 bases separating them. This CDR3 reads CASRSGQFIYEQYF. CDR3 nucleotides: TGTGCCAGCAGATCCGGACAGTTTATTTACGAGCAGTACTTC.

The chain links TRBV5-1 to TRBJ2-7, with D maybe TRBD1 (6 bases). V was trimmed by 4 bases and J by 6 bases, leaving 17 bases between them. The germline V gene has CDR1 SGHRS and CDR2 YFSETQ. The CDR3 is 14 amino acids. The CDR3 reads CASSVRDMLSEQYF. The CDR3 DNA reads as TGCGCCAGCAGCGTCCGGGACATGCTCTCCGAGCAGTACTTC.

At least ten counts were recorded for this clonotype. The gene calls are TRBV18 and TRBJ2-7; tentative D call: TRBD1 (5 bases). In germline, CDR1 is KGHSH, CDR2 LQKENI. This CDR3 comprises 17 residues. V shed 0 bases and J shed 1 base, with 16 bases lying between them. The CDR3 sequence: CASSPPSRGSGSYEQYF. As DNA, the CDR3 is TGTGCCAGCTCACCACCGTCTAGGGGAAGTGGGTCCTACGAGCAGTACTTC.

This clonotype was counted at least ten times. The V call is TRBV19, the J call TRBJ1-1, with D perhaps matching TRBD1 (5 bases). V shed 5 bases and J shed 3 bases, with 13 bases lying between them. Germline CDR1 is LNHDA and CDR2 is SQIVND (reference sequence). This CDR3 spans 14 amino acids. The CDR3 sequence: CASSSQGVDTEAFF. CDR3 nucleotides: TGTGCCAGTAGTTCCCAGGGTGTAGACACTGAAGCTTTCTTT.

This clonotype was seen at least ten times. The V and J genes are TRBV5-1 and TRBJ2-6; D remains unclear. The CDR3 runs 14 residues. V was clipped by 6 bases and J by 1 base, with 8 bases between them. Germline V gives CDR1 SGHRS, CDR2 YFSETQ. The CDR3 DNA is TGCGCCAGCACCAGAGAATCTGGGGCCAACGTCCTGACTTTC. Translating gives CASTRESGANVLTF.

This clonotype was observed many times. CDR3 sequence (DNA): TGTGCCATCAGTGACATAAGCGAACAAGAGACCCAGTACTTC. Translating it yields CAISDISEQETQYF. The rearrangement uses TRBV10-3 and TRBJ2-5; the D is unclear. The CDR3 totals 14 residues. V lost 3 bases and J lost 2, with 10 bases in between. Germline assignment: CDR1 ENHRY and CDR2 SYGVKD.

This clonotype has a count of ten or more. The chain has TRBV7-9 and TRBJ2-3; D gene ambiguous. This CDR3 has 15 residues. Per the germline V gene, CDR1 is SEHNR and CDR2 is FQNEAQ (reference sequence). V was pared by 5 bases and J by 2 bases, with 14 bases between. The CDR3 loop reads CASSERLINTDTQYF. The CDR3 DNA reads as TGTGCCAGCAGCGAACGACTGATAAACACAGATACGCAGTATTTT.

In this sample, this clonotype turned up a few times. This may be a read error: a much more frequent sequence differs by one nucleotide. The chain employs TRBV7-2 and TRBJ2-7, with 8 nucleotides matching TRBD1. Looked up from germline, CDR1 is SGHTA and CDR2 is FQGNSA. The CDR3 consists of 14 residues. DNA for the CDR3: TGTGCCAGCAGCGAGACAGGGGACCGATACGAGCAGTGCTTC. Its protein is CASSETGDRYEQCF.

The CDR3: CSARKAKDTGELFF. CDR3 nucleotides: TGCAGTGCTAGAAAAGCGAAGGACACCGGGGAGCTGTTTTTT. This sequence joins TRBV20-1 and TRBJ2-2, with D uncertain. The CDR3 is made up of 14 amino acids. The ends were cut back, 2 bases at V and 3 bases at J, with 10 bases in the middle. Germline values: CDR1 DFQATT, CDR2 SNEGSKA (reference sequence).

This clonotype was counted at least ten times. CDR3 nucleotides: TGTGCCAGCAGTTCGGCGGGACGAAATGAGCAGTTCTTC. It encodes CASSSAGRNEQFF. The genes are TRBV12-3 or TRBV12-4 and TRBJ2-1, with D possibly matching TRBD2 (6 bases). The CDR3 is made up of 13 amino acids. The V end was cut by 4 bases, the J end by 7 bases, with 11 bases between.

In this sample, this clonotype turned up a few times. This chain joins TRBV5-1 and TRBJ2-2; 11 nucleotides match TRBD2. Trimming cost V 4 bases and J 5 bases; bases outside gene matches: 4. The V gene's germline CDR1 is SGHRS and CDR2 YFSETQ. CDR3 length: 15 residues. The CDR3 is CASSVGLAETGELFF. DNA for the CDR3: TGCGCCAGCAGCGTGGGACTAGCGGAGACCGGGGAGCTGTTTTTT.

This clonotype was picked up a small number of times. The rearrangement uses TRBV28 and TRBJ2-7; 8 positions match TRBD2. CDR3 length: 19 residues. With V trimmed by 2 bases and J by 2 bases, 17 bases remained unmatched. Germline CDR1 and CDR2: MDHEN and SYDVKM. As DNA, the CDR3 is TGTGCCAGCAGTTTAATGATTTTGGGGGGTAGCGGGAAGCCCTACGAGCAGTACTTC. Translated, it gives CASSLMILGGSGKPYEQYF.

This clonotype was seen ten or more times. The rearrangement uses TRBV20-1 and TRBJ1-5; D remains ambiguous. Trimming took off 3 bases at V and 4 bases at J, with 10 bases between the two ends. This CDR3 spans 13 amino acids. The germline V gene has CDR1 DFQATT and CDR2 SNEGSKA (reference sequence). CDR3 residues: CSASISINQPQHF. CDR3 nucleotides: TGCAGTGCTAGTATCAGCATAAATCAGCCCCAGCATTTT.